What follows are 15 T cell receptor beta chains derived from one specimen sequenced in a study of shared clonotypes between healthy human individuals. Profiling relied on immunoSEQ multiplex PCR, and the TCRdb table lists in-frame clones only, not all of them. Found here are roughly 2.5 million clones, around 90% of them singletons; the top ten hold roughly 0.13%. The specimen was naive CD4+ T cells sorted from blood. Subset here: CD45RA+ positively selected. These receptors were obtained from a man between 18 and 35 years old in good health.

Only a few counts were recorded for this clone. V is TRBV2 and J is TRBJ1-1, with D unresolved. Trimming pared 3 bases from V and 7 bases from J, leaving 18 bases between. The CDR3 contains 15 residues. From germline, CDR1 is SNHLY and CDR2 FYNNEI. The CDR3 DNA sequence: TGTGCCAGCAGTGAGCGGTTGGCCCGGAGCAGTGAAGCTTTCTTT. Its protein is CASSERLARSSEAFF.

The CDR3 sequence is CASSTPGQGRPFAAFF. CDR3 coding DNA: TGTGCCAGCAGTACGCCGGGACAGGGGCGGCCTTTTGCGGCTTTCTTT. The rearrangement links TRBV28 to TRBJ1-1; TRBD1 agrees at 10 bases. The germline V gene has CDR1 MDHEN and CDR2 SYDVKM. The V segment lost 5 bases and the J segment 11 bases; nucleotides outside the gene matches: 17. The length of the CDR3 is 16 residues. The full variable domain, in which reference TRBV28 and TRBJ1-1 provide the parts outside the CDR3, is DVKVTQSSRYLVKRTGEKVFLECVQDMDHENMFWYRQDPGLGLRLIYFSYDVKMKEKGDIPEGYSVSREKKERFSLILESASTNQTSMYLCASSTPGQGRPFAAFFGQGTRLTVV.

This chain connects TRBV29-1 to TRBJ1-1; unclear D gene. The CDR3 contains 14 residues. V lost 4 bases to trimming and J lost 7 bases, with 19 bases between them. Germline CDR1 SQVTM, CDR2 ANQGSEA. The CDR3 loop reads CSVGPVLSYGEAFF. In nucleotides, the CDR3 is TGCAGCGTTGGACCGGTCTTGTCCTATGGTGAAGCTTTCTTT.

The V gene is TRBV11-3, the J gene TRBJ2-4; D unclear. Germline CDR1 reads SGHNT; CDR2 reads YENEEA. The CDR3 covers 8 residues. The V gene lost 5 bases and the J gene lost 14 bases, with 4 bases spanning the gap. This CDR3 is CASSPEYF. The CDR3 DNA reads as TGTGCCAGCAGCCCAGAGTACTTC.

The chain is built from TRBV29-1 and TRBJ1-5; D is perhaps TRBD1 (6 bases). The CDR3 totals 12 residues. Deletions cut 5 bases from V and 7 bases from J, with 12 bases between. Germline CDR1 SQVTM, CDR2 ANQGSEA. CDR3 nucleotide sequence: TGCAGCGTTTCAGGGGTGGGACAGCCCCAGCATTTT. Residues: CSVSGVGQPQHF.

About this clone: This same CDR3 is encoded by further DNA sequences in the sample. The chain links TRBV30 to TRBJ2-7; D remains ambiguous. Trimming removed 0 bases from V and 0 bases from J, with 6 bases in between. Germline V gene data show CDR1 as GTSNPN and CDR2 as SVGIG (reference sequence). The CDR3 length is 13 residues. The CDR3 region is CAWSVSSSYEQYF. The CDR3 DNA reads TGTGCCTGGAGTGTGTCAAGCTCCTACGAGCAGTACTTC.

The chain employs TRBV27 and TRBJ2-5; 7 bases agree with TRBD2. The tail of the sequence fits TRBJ2-7 better, so the J call may be wrong. Germline values: CDR1 MNHEY, CDR2 SMNVEV (reference sequence). The CDR3 is 14 amino acids. CDR3 DNA: TGTGCCAGCAAGACAGTTCGGGAGGCCTACGAGCAGTACTTC. Translated, it gives CASKTVREAYEQYF.

V gene TRBV6-5 combines with J gene TRBJ2-3; either TRBD1 or TRBD2 may fit D (5 bases each). CDR1 is MNHEY, CDR2 SVGAGI, per germline. V gave up 8 bases and J gave up 2 bases, with 14 bases separating them. This CDR3 comprises 14 residues. The CDR3 protein is CASQWGRNTDTQYF. Written as DNA, the CDR3 is TGTGCCAGCCAGTGGGGGAGAAACACAGATACGCAGTATTTT.

The sample holds one count of this clone. Different DNA sequences within this sample yield the same CDR3. The chain links TRBV20-1 to TRBJ2-5; D not certain. This CDR3 is 9 amino acids long. Germline-derived CDR1 and CDR2 are DFQATT and SNEGSKA (reference sequence). The CDR3 DNA reads TGCAGCGCCCCCGAGACCCAGTACTTC. It specifies CSAPETQYF.

In this sample, this clone turned up once. V gene TRBV28 combines with J gene TRBJ2-7; 7 bases are shared with TRBD1. Trimming removed 8 bases from V and 3 bases from J; junction bases left unmatched: 7. Germline CDR1 and CDR2: MDHEN and SYDVKM. The CDR3 is made up of 13 amino acids. The CDR3 is CASGTDKIYEQYF. The CDR3 DNA reads TGTGCCAGCGGGACAGACAAAATCTACGAGCAGTACTTC.

Comment on this clone: Other DNA variants within this sample encode the same CDR3. The rearrangement joins TRBV19 to TRBJ1-5; 7 bases match TRBD1. Per the germline V gene, CDR1 is LNHDA and CDR2 is SQIVND (reference sequence). This CDR3 spans 13 amino acids. V trimming: 4 bases; J trimming: 4 bases; junction bases outside the gene matches: 1. CDR3 bases: TGTGCCAGTAGTAAGGACAGGAATCAGCCCCAGCATTTT. This sequence encodes CASSKDRNQPQHF.

V is TRBV19 and J is TRBJ2-3; D assignment may be TRBD1 or TRBD2 (6 bases each). The CDR3 length is 12 residues. The germline V gene has CDR1 LNHDA and CDR2 SQIVND (reference sequence). V was shortened by 4 bases and J by 6 bases, with 8 bases between the two germline ends. CDR3 in amino acids: CASSRGADTQYF. The CDR3 DNA reads as TGTGCCAGTAGTAGGGGGGCGGATACGCAGTATTTT.

V gene TRBV6-1 combines with J gene TRBJ1-6, with 8 bases matching TRBD1. V lost 2 bases, J lost 10 bases, and 4 bases stayed unmatched. From germline, CDR1 is MNHNS and CDR2 SASEGT. The CDR3 covers 14 residues. CDR3 sequence reads: CASSEQGQGSPLHF. CDR3 bases: TGTGCCAGCAGTGAACAAGGACAGGGATCACCCCTCCACTTT.

This CDR3 reads CASSLGGTSGSDTQYF. CDR3 nucleotide sequence: TGTGCCAGCAGCCTGGGGGGGACTAGCGGGAGCGATACGCAGTATTTT. The chain is built from TRBV5-5 and TRBJ2-3; 14 bases are shared with TRBD2. Germline CDR1 and CDR2: SGHKS and YYEKEE (reference sequence). Trimming removed 4 bases from V and 6 bases from J; junction bases left unmatched: 7. The CDR3 spans 16 residues.

The V gene is TRBV6-5, the J gene TRBJ2-6; maybe TRBD1 (6 bases). This CDR3 spans 14 amino acids. CDR1 is MNHEY, CDR2 SVGAGI, per germline. Between the trimmed V and J ends, which lost 6 bases and 3 bases, there was a span of 9 bases. CDR3 DNA: TGTGCCAGCAGACGGACAGTTGGGGCCAACGTCCTGACTTTC. It specifies CASRRTVGANVLTF.